This TCR beta chain came from a study of radiation and T cells in renal cell carcinoma. Study results and limitations: Top tumor clonotypes rose in blood 2 weeks post-radiation, then contracted. Pretreatment tumor biopsies were lacking, so baseline clonotypes are unknown.

Concerning this clone itself: Antigen unknown.

Looked up from germline, CDR1 is LGHNA and CDR2 is YNFKEQ. The junction had 0 bases not matched to a gene; V was cut back by 4 bases and J by 1 base. CDR3 length: 14 residues. Time point specified: blood 4 weeks post-SBRT, at nephrectomy. Treatment described: 15 Gy SBRT to primary tumor, nephrectomy 4 weeks later. Nephrectomy followed 15 Gy stereotactic body radiation by 4 weeks. Blood was sampled at baseline, 2 weeks and 4 weeks after SBRT. Produced via immunoSEQ multiplex PCR; TCRdb's table is partial and in-frame only. The sample contains around 74,000 clones, roughly 85% of which appear only once. The origin of this receptor is a woman aged 55 to 70 with renal cell carcinoma. The chain couples TRBV4-2 to TRBJ2-3; TRBD2 matches at 9 bases. The source was blood, collected from a patient whose treatment included radiotherapy and nephrectomy. In DNA form, the CDR3 reads TGTGCCAGCAGCCGACTAGCGGGCACAGATACGCAGTATTTT. This codes for CASSRLAGTDTQYF.